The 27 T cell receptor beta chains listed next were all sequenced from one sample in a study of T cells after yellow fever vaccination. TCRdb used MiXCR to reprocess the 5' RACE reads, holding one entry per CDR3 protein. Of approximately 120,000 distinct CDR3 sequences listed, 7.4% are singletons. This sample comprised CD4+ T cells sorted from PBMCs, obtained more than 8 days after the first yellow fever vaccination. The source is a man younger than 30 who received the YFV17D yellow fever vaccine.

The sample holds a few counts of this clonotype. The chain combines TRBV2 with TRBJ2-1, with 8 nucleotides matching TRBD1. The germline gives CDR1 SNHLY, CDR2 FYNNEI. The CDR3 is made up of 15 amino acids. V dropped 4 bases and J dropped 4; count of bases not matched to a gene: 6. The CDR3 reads CASSVDRALYNEQFF. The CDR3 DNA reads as TGTGCCAGCAGTGTGGACAGGGCGCTTTACAATGAGCAGTTCTTC.

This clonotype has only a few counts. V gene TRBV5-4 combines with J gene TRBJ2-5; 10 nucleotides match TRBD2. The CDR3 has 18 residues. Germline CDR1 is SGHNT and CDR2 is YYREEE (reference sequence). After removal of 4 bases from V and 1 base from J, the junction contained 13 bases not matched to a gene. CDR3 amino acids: CASSKKKDTSGVQETQYF. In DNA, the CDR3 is TGTGCCAGCAGCAAAAAAAAAGATACTAGCGGGGTCCAAGAGACCCAGTACTTC.

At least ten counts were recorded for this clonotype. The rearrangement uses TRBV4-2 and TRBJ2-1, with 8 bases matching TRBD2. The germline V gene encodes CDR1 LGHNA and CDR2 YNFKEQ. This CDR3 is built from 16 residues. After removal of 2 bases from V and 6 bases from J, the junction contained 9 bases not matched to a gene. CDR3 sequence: CASSQKGTSSTNEQFF. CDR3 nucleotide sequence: TGTGCCAGCAGCCAAAAGGGGACTAGTTCCACCAATGAGCAGTTCTTC.

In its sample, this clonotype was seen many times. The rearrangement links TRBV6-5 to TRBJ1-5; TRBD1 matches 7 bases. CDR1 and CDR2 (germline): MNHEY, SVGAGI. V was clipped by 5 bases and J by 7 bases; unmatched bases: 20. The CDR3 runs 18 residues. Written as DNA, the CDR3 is TGTGCCAGCAGTATGATAGGACAGGTGGGCCCCCGGGGGCAGCCCCAGCATTTT. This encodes CASSMIGQVGPRGQPQHF.

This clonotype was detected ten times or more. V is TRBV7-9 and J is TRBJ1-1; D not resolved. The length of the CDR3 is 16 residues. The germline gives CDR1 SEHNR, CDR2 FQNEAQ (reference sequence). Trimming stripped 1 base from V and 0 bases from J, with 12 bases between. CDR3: CASSLGDPVMNTEAFF. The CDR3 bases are TGTGCCAGCAGCTTAGGTGATCCAGTTATGAACACTGAAGCTTTCTTT.

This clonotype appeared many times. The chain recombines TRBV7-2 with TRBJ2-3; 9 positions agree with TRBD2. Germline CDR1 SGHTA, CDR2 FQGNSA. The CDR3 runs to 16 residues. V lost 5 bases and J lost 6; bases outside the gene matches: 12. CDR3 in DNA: TGTGCCAGCAGCCTAGTCCTGCGGGGGGGAGGGGATACGCAGTATTTT. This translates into CASSLVLRGGGDTQYF.

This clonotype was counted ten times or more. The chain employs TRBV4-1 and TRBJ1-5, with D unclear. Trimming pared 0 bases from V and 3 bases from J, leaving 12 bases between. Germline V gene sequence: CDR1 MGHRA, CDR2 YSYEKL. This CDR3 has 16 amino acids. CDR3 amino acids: CASSQEGGRFNQPQHF. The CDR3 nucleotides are TGCGCCAGCAGCCAAGAGGGTGGTCGGTTCAATCAGCCCCAGCATTTT.

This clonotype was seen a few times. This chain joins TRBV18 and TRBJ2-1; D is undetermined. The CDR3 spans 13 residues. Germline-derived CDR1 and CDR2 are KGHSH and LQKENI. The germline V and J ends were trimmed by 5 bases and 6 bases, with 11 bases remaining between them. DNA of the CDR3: TGTGCCAGCTCAAACCCGGACGGCAATGAGCAGTTCTTC. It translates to CASSNPDGNEQFF.

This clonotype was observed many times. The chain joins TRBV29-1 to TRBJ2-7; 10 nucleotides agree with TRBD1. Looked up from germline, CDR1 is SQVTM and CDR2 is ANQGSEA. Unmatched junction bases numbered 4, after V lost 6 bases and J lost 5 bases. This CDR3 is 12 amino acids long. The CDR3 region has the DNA TGCAGCGTGGGACAGGGGAACCACGAGCAGTACTTC. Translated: CSVGQGNHEQYF.

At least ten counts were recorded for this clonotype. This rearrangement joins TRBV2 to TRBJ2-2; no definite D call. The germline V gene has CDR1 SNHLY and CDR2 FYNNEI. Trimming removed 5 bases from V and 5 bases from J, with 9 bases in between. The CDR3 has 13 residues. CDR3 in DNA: TGTGCCAGCAGTCTTCACAGAACCGGGGAGCTGTTTTTT. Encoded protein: CASSLHRTGELFF. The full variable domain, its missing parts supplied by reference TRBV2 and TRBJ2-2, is EPEVTQTPSHQVTQMGQEVILRCVPISNHLYFYWYRQILGQKVEFLVSFYNNEISEKSEIFDDQFSVERPDGSNFTLKIRSTKLEDSAMYFCASSLHRTGELFFGEGSRLTVL.

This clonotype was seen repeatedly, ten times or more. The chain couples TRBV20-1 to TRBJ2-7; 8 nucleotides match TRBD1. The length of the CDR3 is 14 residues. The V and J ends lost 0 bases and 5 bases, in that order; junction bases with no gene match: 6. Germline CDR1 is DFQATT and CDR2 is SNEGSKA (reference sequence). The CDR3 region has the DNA TGCAGTGCTAGAGATTCCAGGGGGCGAGACGAGCAGTACTTC. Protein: CSARDSRGRDEQYF.

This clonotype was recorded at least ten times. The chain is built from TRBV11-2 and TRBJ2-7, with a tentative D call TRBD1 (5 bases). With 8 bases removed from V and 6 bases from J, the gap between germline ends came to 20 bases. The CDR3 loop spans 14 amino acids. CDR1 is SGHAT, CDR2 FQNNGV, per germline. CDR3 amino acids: CASQTSVGQGEQYV. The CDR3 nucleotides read TGTGCCAGCCAAACCTCCGTGGGTCAGGGCGAGCAGTACGTC.

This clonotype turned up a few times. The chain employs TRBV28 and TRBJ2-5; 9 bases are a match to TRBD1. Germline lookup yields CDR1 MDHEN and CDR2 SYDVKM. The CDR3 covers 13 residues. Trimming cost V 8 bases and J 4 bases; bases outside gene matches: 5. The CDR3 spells CASAPGQGETQYF. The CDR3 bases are TGTGCCAGCGCACCGGGACAGGGAGAGACCCAGTACTTC.

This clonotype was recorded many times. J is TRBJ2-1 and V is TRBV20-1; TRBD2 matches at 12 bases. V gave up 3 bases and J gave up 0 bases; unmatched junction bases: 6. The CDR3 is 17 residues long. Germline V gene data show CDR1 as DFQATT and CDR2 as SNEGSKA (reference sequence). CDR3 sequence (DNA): TGCAGTGCTAGGCTAGCGGGGGGGCAGAGCTCCTACAATGAGCAGTTCTTC. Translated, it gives CSARLAGGQSSYNEQFF.

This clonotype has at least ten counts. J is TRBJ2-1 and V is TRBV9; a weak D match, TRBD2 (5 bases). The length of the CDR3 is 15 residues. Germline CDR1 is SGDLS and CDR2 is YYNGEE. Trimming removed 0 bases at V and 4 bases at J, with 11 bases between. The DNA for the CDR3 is TGTGCCAGCAGCGTAGCTATCGGGATTTACAATGAGCAGTTCTTC. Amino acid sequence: CASSVAIGIYNEQFF. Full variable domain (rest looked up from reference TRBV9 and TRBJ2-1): DSGVTQTPKHLITATGQRVTLRCSPRSGDLSVYWYQQSLDQGLQFLIQYYNGEERAKGNILERFSAQQFPDLHSELNLSSLELGDSALYFCASSVAIGIYNEQFFGPGTRLTVL.

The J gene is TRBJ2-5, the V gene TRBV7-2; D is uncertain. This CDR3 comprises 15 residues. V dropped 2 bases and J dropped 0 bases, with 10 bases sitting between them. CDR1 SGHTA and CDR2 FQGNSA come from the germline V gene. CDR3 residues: CASSLSAEYQETQYF. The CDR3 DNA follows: TGTGCCAGCAGCTTATCGGCCGAGTACCAAGAGACCCAGTACTTC.

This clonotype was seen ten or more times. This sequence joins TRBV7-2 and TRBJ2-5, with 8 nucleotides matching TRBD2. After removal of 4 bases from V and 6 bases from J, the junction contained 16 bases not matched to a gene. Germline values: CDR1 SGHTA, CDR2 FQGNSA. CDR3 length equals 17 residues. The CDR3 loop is CASSSAGTRIPKQTQYF. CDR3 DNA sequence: TGTGCCAGCAGCTCCGCAGGGACTAGGATCCCCAAACAGACCCAGTACTTC. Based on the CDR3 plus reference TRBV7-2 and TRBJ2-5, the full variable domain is GAGVSQSPSNKVTEKGKDVELRCDPISGHTALYWYRQSLGQGLEFLIYFQGNSAPDKSGLPSDRFSAERTGGSVSTLTIQRTQQEDSAVYLCASSSAGTRIPKQTQYFGPGTRLLVL.

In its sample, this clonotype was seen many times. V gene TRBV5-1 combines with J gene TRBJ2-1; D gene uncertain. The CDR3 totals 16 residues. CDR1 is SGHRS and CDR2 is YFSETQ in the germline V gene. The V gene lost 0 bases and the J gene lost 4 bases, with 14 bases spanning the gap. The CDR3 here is CASSLGLSTSYNEQFF. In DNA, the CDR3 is TGCGCCAGCAGCTTGGGACTCTCCACCTCATACAATGAGCAGTTCTTC.

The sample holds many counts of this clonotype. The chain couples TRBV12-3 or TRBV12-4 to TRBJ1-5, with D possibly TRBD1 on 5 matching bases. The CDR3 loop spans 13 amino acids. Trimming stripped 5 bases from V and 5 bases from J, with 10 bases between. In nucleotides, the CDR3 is TGTGCCAGCAGTCCTAGCAGGGATCAGCCCCAGCATTTT. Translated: CASSPSRDQPQHF.

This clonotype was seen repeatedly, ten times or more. The CDR3 DNA follows: TGTGCCAGCAGCAAAGGAAGGACAGGGGTGTCACCCCTCCACTTT. Translation: CASSKGRTGVSPLHF. The gene calls are TRBV7-9 and TRBJ1-6, with TRBD1 matching 9 bases. Unmatched junction bases numbered 9, after V lost 5 bases and J lost 10 bases. CDR3 length equals 15 residues. Germline CDR1 and CDR2: SEHNR and FQNEAQ (reference sequence).

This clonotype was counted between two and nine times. CDR3 amino acids: CASSRERETQYF. Here the CDR3 DNA reads TGTGCCAGCTCACGTGAGAGGGAGACCCAGTACTTC. J is TRBJ2-5 and V is TRBV18; D ambiguous. The V end lost 4 bases, the J end lost 5 bases, and 8 bases lay between the germline ends. The CDR3 is 12 residues long. Germline V gene sequence: CDR1 KGHSH, CDR2 LQKENI.

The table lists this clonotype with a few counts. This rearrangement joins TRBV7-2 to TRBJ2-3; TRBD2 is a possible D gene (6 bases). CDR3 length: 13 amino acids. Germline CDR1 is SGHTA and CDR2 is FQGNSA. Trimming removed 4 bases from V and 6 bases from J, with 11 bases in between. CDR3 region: CASSYPRGDTQYF. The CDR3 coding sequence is TGTGCCAGCAGCTACCCCCGGGGGGATACGCAGTATTTT. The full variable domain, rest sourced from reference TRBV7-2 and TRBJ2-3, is GAGVSQSPSNKVTEKGKDVELRCDPISGHTALYWYRQSLGQGLEFLIYFQGNSAPDKSGLPSDRFSAERTGGSVSTLTIQRTQQEDSAVYLCASSYPRGDTQYFGPGTRLTVL.

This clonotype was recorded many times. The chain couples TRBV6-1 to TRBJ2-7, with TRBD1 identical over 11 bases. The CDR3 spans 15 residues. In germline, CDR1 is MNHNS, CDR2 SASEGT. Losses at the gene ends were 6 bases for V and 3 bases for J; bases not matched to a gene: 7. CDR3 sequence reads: CASRPGQGAYYEQYV. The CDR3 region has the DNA TGTGCCAGCAGGCCCGGACAGGGGGCCTACTACGAGCAGTACGTC.

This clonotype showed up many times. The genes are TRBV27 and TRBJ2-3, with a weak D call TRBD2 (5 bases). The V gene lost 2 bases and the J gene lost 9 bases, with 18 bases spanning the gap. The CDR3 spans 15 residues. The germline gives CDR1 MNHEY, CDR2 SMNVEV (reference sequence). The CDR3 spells CASSLERGFLNTQYF. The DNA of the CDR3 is TGTGCCAGCAGTTTAGAAAGAGGGTTCTTGAACACGCAGTATTTT.

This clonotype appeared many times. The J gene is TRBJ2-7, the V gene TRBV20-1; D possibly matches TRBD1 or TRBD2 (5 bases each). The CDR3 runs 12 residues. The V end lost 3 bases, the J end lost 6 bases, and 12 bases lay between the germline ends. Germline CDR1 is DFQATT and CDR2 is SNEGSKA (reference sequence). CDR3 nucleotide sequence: TGCAGTGCTAGCTCCGGGGCGCCCGAGCAGTACTTC. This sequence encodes CSASSGAPEQYF.

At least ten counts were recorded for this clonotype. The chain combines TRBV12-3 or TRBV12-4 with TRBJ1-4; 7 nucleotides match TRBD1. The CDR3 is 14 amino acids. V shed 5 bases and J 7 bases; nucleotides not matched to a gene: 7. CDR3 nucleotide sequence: TGTGCCAGCAGTGTCAGGGGGAGGCTTGAAAAACTGTTTTTT. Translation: CASSVRGRLEKLFF.

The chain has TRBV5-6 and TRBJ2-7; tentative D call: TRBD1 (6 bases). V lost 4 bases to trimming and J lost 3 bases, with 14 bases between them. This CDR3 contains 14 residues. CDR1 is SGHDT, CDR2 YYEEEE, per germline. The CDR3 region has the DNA TGTGCCAGCAGCCGTCGAGGGGGAAACTACGAGCAGTACGTC. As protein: CASSRRGGNYEQYV.